Following are 13 T cell receptor beta chains from one sample sequenced in a study of radiotherapy plus CTLA-4 blockade in lung cancer. Using immunoSEQ multiplex PCR, the repertoire was profiled, and TCRdb retains in-frame clones only, with some absent. The sample contains 40,000 to 45,000 clones, 75% of which appear only once. Sequences were derived from peripheral blood, sampled from a patient treated with radiotherapy plus ipilimumab. Every receptor here comes from a human donor with non-small cell lung cancer who had stable disease on radiotherapy plus ipilimumab.

This clone was seen a few times. The rearrangement joins TRBV2 to TRBJ2-3; 13 bases match TRBD2. The J segment lost 5 bases and the V segment lost 4 bases, leaving 0 bases of the junction unmatched. Germline lookup yields CDR1 SNHLY and CDR2 FYNNEI. The CDR3 runs 14 residues. The CDR3 DNA reads as TGTGCCAGCAGTGGACTAGCGGGAGGAGATACGCAGTATTTT. Encoded protein: CASSGLAGGDTQYF.

CDR3 DNA: TGCGCCAGCAGCAAAGACAGGGTAGGCAATCAGCCCCAGCATTTT. It codes for CASSKDRVGNQPQHF. This rearrangement joins TRBV10-2 to TRBJ1-5; TRBD1 agrees at 7 bases. Trimming took 6 bases from V and 2 from J; bases not matched to a gene: 7. The germline gives CDR1 WSHSY, CDR2 SAAADI. The CDR3 extends over 15 amino acids.

This clone was recorded once. The V and J genes are TRBV27 and TRBJ2-4, with 9 bases identical to TRBD1. CDR1 and CDR2 (germline): MNHEY, SMNVEV (reference sequence). V shed 6 bases, J shed 6 bases, and the junction held 3 bases outside the gene matches. This CDR3 comprises 13 residues. CDR3 bases: TGTGCCAGCAGCAAACAGGGGGCAAACATTCAGTACTTC. It is translated as CASSKQGANIQYF.

The chain's CDR3 is CASSPGTVSENSPLHF. The DNA of the CDR3 is TGTGCCAGCTCACCCGGGACAGTCTCGGAGAATTCACCCCTCCACTTT. The chain combines TRBV18 with TRBJ1-6; 7 bases agree with TRBD1. With V trimmed by 3 bases and J by 7 bases, 9 bases remained unmatched. The CDR3 totals 16 residues. The germline CDR1 and CDR2 sequences are KGHSH and LQKENI. Complete variable domain (other parts from reference TRBV18 and TRBJ1-6): NAGVMQNPRHLVRRRGQEARLRCSPMKGHSHVYWYRQLPEEGLKFMVYLQKENIIDESGMPKERFSAEFPKEGPSILRIQQVVRGDSAAYFCASSPGTVSENSPLHFGNGTRLTVT.

The rearrangement links TRBV5-1 to TRBJ2-5, with D maybe TRBD1 (7 bases). V dropped 4 bases and J dropped 2 bases, with 27 bases sitting between them. Germline V lookup: CDR1 SGHRS, CDR2 YFSETQ. The length of the CDR3 is 19 residues. Here the CDR3 reads CASSAGTELGSRRQETQYF. The CDR3 DNA reads as TGCGCCAGCAGCGCGGGGACAGAGCTTGGCTCCCGGCGGCAAGAGACCCAGTACTTC.

The table lists this clone with a few counts. The J gene is TRBJ2-7, the V gene TRBV19; 9 bases match TRBD1. The CDR3 spans 13 residues. Looked up from germline, CDR1 is LNHDA and CDR2 is SQIVND (reference sequence). Losses at the gene ends were 4 bases for V and 6 bases for J; bases not matched to a gene: 4. The CDR3 coding sequence is TGTGCCAGTAGTAAGACAGGGGGAGGCGAGCAGTACTTC. Translated: CASSKTGGGEQYF.

The V call is TRBV6-1, the J call TRBJ1-2, with D unresolved. The CDR3 sequence is 14 residues long. Per the germline V gene, CDR1 is MNHNS and CDR2 is SASEGT. Trimming removed 4 bases at V and 2 bases at J, with 11 bases between. Here the CDR3 DNA reads TGTGCCAGCAGTGTAATTGCGGGGAACTATGGCTACACCTTC. Protein sequence: CASSVIAGNYGYTF.

This clone was detected only a few times. This chain connects TRBV5-1 to TRBJ2-7; possible D gene TRBD1, 6 bases. Germline assignment: CDR1 SGHRS and CDR2 YFSETQ. Trimming removed 2 bases from V and 2 bases from J, with 14 bases in between. The length of the CDR3 is 15 residues. The DNA for the CDR3 is TGCGCCAGCAGCTTTACGCCAGGGGCTACCTACGAGCAGTACTTC. Its protein product is CASSFTPGATYEQYF. Looking up the rest from reference TRBV5-1 and TRBJ2-7 gives the full variable domain: KAGVTQTPRYLIKTRGQQVTLSCSPISGHRSVSWYQQTPGQGLQFLFEYFSETQRNKGNFPGRFSGRQFSNSRSEMNVSTLELGDSALYLCASSFTPGATYEQYFGPGTRLTVT.

The genes are TRBV30 and TRBJ1-3; 8 positions agree with TRBD1. The CDR3 runs 16 residues. V lost 1 base to trimming and J lost 0 bases; unmatched junction nucleotides: 5. The germline V gene has CDR1 GTSNPN and CDR2 SVGIG (reference sequence). Here the CDR3 DNA reads TGTGCCTGGAGTGCGCTGGGACAGGTCTCTGGAAACACCATATATTTT. Translating it yields CAWSALGQVSGNTIYF.

The chain joins TRBV21-1 to TRBJ1-4; the table gives TRBD1 as D, unverified against the DNA. TRBV21-1 is termed a pseudogene. The CDR3 consists of 18 residues. The CDR3: CASNPLRGTGRGGEKLFF. CDR3 nucleotide sequence: TGTGCCAGCAACCCCCTCCGTGGGACAGGTCGTGGGGGGGAAAAACTGTTTTTT.

A few counts support this clone. This chain joins TRBV18 and TRBJ1-2, with D maybe TRBD1 (5 bases). V lost 1 base to trimming and J lost 8 bases, with 11 bases between them. Germline V CDR1 and CDR2: KGHSH, LQKENI. The CDR3 sequence is 13 residues long. The CDR3, as DNA: TGTGCCAGCTCACCACTGGACATGGGAGGCTACACCTTC. Residues: CASSPLDMGGYTF.

The V call is TRBV10-3, the J call TRBJ2-1; 8 bases are shared with TRBD2. This CDR3 contains 16 residues. Per the germline V gene, CDR1 is ENHRY and CDR2 is SYGVKD. The V segment lost 0 bases and the J segment 4 bases; nucleotides outside the gene matches: 5. In nucleotides, the CDR3 is TGTGCCATCAGTGAGTCTGGCGGGGGGATTTACAATGAGCAGTTCTTC. Its translation is CAISESGGGIYNEQFF.

The chain joins TRBV7-8 to TRBJ1-1; TRBD1 might be the D (6 bases). Germline V gene sequence: CDR1 SGHVS, CDR2 FQNEAQ. V was clipped by 6 bases and J by 4 bases, with 15 bases between them. This CDR3 contains 14 residues. This chain's CDR3 is CASRLRGASTEAFF. DNA of the CDR3: TGTGCCAGCAGACTCAGGGGAGCGAGCACTGAAGCTTTCTTT. Full variable domain (outside the CDR3, taken from reference TRBV7-8 and TRBJ1-1): GAGVSQSPRYKVAKRGQDVALRCDPISGHVSLFWYQQALGQGPEFLTYFQNEAQLDKSGLPSDRFFAERPEGSVSTLKIQRTQQEDSAVYLCASRLRGASTEAFFGQGTRLTVV.